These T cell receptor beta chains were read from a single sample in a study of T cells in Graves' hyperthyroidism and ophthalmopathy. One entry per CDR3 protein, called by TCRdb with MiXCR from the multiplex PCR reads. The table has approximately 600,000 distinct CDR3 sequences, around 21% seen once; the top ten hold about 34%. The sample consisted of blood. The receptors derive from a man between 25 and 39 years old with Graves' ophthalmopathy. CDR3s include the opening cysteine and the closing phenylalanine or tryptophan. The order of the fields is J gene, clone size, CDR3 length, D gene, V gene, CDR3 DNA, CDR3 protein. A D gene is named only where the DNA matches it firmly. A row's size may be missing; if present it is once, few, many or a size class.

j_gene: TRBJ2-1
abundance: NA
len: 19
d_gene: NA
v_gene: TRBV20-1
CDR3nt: TGCAGTGCTAGAGATAGTCGTGAAGGTGTGGTAGGAAAGTACAATGAGCAGTTCTTC
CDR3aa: CSARDSREGVVGKYNEQFF

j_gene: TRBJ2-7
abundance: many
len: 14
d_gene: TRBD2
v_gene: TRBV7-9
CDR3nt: TGTGCCAGCAGCTTTAGCGGGAGGGCCTACGAGCAGTACTTC
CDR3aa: CASSFSGRAYEQYF

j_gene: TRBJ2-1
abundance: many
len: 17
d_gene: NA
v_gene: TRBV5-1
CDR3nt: TGCGCCAGCAGCTTGGCCGGGGCAGAGACTAGGTACAATGAGCAGTTCTTC
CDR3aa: CASSLAGAETRYNEQFF

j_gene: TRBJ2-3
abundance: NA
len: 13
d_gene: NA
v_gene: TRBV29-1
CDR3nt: TGCAGCGTTGAACAAGAGGGCACAGATACGCAGTATTTT
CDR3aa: CSVEQEGTDTQYF

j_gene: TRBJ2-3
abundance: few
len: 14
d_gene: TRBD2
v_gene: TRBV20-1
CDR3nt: TGCAGTGCTAGGGTAGCGGGAGCTGTTTCTACGCAGTATTTT
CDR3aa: CSARVAGAVSTQYF

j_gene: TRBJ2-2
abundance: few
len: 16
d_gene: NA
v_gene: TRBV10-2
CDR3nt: TGCGCCAGCACCCCCGGCCGGGGGAGGAACACCGGGGAGCTGTTTTTT
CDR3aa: CASTPGRGRNTGELFF

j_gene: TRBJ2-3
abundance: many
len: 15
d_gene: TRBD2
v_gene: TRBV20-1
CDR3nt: TGCAGTGCTAGAGTTGTGGGAGGGCCTCCCGATACGCAGTATTTT
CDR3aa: CSARVVGGPPDTQYF

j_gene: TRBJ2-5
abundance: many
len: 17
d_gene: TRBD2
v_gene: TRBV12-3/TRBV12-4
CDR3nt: TGTGCCAGCAGTCTCCTACTAGCGGGAGGGCCAGAAGAGACCCAGTACTTC
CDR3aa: CASSLLLAGGPEETQYF

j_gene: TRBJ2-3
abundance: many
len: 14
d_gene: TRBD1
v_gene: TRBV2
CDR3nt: TGTGCCAGCCGGAGACAGGGATCCGCAGATACGCAGTATTTT
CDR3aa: CASRRQGSADTQYF

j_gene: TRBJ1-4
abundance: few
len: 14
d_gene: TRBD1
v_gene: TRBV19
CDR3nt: TGTGCCAGTGACTCCGGGACAGTCAATGAAAAACTGTTTTTT
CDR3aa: CASDSGTVNEKLFF

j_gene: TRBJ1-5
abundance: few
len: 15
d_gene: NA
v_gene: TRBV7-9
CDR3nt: TGTGCCAGCAGCTTAGGAGGGGACGGCAATCAGCCCCAGCATTTT
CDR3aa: CASSLGGDGNQPQHF

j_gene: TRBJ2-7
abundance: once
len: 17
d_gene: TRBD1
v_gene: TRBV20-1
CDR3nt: TGCAGTGCTAGAGACCCTCCCGGCCAGGGGGTTGTCTACGAGCAGTACTTC
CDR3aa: CSARDPPGQGVVYEQYF

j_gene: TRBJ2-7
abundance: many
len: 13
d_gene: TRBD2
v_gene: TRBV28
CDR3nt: TGTGCCATGAAGACTAGCGGGAGTAAGGAGCAGTACTTC
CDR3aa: CAMKTSGSKEQYF

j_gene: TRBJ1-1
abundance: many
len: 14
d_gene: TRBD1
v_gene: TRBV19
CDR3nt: TGTGCCAGTAGTGCGACAGGGGGGAACACTGAAGCTTTCTTT
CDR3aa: CASSATGGNTEAFF

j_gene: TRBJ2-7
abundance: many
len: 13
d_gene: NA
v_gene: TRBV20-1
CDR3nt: TGCAGCCCCTCTGCAGCTAGCGACTACGAGCAGTACTTC
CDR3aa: CSPSAASDYEQYF

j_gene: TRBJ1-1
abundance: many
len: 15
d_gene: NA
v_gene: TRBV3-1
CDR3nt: TGTGCCAGCAGCCAAGATTCCGGGGGTAACACTGAAGCTTTCTTT
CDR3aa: CASSQDSGGNTEAFF

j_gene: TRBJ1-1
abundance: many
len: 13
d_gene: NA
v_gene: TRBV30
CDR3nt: TGTGCCTGGAGACTTAAGGGGTACACTGAAGCTTTCTTT
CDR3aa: CAWRLKGYTEAFF

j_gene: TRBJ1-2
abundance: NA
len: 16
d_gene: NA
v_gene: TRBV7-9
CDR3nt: TGTGCCAGCAGCTCTCCCAGGGGTTCCCCCTACAATGGCTACACCTTC
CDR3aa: CASSSPRGSPYNGYTF

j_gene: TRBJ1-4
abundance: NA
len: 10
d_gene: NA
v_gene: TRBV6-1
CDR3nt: TGTGCCAGCAGGAGTGAAAAACTGTTTTTT
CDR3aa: CASRSEKLFF

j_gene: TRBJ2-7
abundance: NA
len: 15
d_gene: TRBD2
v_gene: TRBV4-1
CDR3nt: TGCGCCAGCAGCCAAGATCTGTCTAGCGGCTACGAGCAGTACTTC
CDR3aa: CASSQDLSSGYEQYF

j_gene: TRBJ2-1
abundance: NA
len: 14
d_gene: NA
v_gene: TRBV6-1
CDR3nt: TGTGCCAGCAGTGAACTGCGAGAGAACAATGAGCAGTTCTTC
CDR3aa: CASSELRENNEQFF

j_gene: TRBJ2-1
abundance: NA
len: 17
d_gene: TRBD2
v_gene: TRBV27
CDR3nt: TGTGCCAGCAGTTTATCGGGAGGGCCGCCTGGCTACAATGAGCAGTTCTTC
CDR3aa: CASSLSGGPPGYNEQFF

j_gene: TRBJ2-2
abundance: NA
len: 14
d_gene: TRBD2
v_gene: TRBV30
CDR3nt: TGTGCCTGGAGTTTGGCGGGAGCTTCCGGGGAGCTGTTTTTT
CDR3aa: CAWSLAGASGELFF

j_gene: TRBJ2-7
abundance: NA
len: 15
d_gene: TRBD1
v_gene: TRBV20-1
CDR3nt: TGCAGTGCCGCCTCCGGGACAGGGGGGTCCTACGAGCAGTACTTC
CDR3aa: CSAASGTGGSYEQYF

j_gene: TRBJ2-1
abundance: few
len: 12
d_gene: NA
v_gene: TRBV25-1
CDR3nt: TGTGCCAGCAGTGCTGCCTTAAATGAGCAGTTCTTC
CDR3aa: CASSAALNEQFF

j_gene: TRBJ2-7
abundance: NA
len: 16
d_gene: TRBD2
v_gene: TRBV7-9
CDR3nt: TGTGCCAGCAGCCCCGGGGTAGCGGGGAGCCCCTACGAGCAGTACTTC
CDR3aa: CASSPGVAGSPYEQYF

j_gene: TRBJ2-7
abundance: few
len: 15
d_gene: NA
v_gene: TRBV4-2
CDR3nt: TGTGCCAGCAGCCCACCGGGACGACCTGACTACGAGCAGTACTTC
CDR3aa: CASSPPGRPDYEQYF

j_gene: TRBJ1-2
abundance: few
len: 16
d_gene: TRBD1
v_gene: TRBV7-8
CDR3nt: TGTGCCAGCAGCTACACGGCGGGACAGGGGGCGGAGGGCTACACCTTC
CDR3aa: CASSYTAGQGAEGYTF

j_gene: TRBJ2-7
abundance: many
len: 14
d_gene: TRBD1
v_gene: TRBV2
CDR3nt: TGTGCCAGCACGAAACAGGGGGTGTCCTACGAGCAGTACTTC
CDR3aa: CASTKQGVSYEQYF

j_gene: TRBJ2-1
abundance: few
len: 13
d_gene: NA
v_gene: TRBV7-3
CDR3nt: TGTGCCAGCAGCTTAACGGGGCCGTTTGAGCAGTTCTTC
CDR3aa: CASSLTGPFEQFF

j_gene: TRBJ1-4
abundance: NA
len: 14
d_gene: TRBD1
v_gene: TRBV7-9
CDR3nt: TGTGCCAGCAGCTTAATAGGGGGCAGTGAAAAACTGTTTTTT
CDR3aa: CASSLIGGSEKLFF

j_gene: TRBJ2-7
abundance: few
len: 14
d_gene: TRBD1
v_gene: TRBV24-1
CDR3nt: TGTGCCACCAGTGATTCGGGACAGCCCTACGAGCAGTACTTC
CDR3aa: CATSDSGQPYEQYF

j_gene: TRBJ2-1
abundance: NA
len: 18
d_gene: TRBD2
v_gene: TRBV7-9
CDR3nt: TGTGCCAGCAGCTATAGCGGGTTACGGAGGGTCCGGGGAAATGAGCAGTTCTTC
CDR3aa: CASSYSGLRRVRGNEQFF

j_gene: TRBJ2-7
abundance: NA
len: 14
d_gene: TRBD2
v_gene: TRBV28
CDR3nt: TGTGCCAGCAGCCAGCGGGAGCGGTCCTACGGGCAGTACTTC
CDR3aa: CASSQRERSYGQYF

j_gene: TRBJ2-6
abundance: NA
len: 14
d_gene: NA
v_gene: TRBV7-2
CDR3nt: TGTGCCAGCCGGGACACCTCTGGGGCCAACGTCCTGACTTTC
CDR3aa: CASRDTSGANVLTF

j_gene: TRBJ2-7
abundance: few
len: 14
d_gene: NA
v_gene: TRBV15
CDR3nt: TGTGCCACCAGCGCGGGGACGTTTTCCTACGAGCAGTACTTC
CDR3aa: CATSAGTFSYEQYF

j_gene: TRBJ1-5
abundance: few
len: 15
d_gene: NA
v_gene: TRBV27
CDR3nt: TGTGCCAGCAGTCCTGGGGGGTATAGCAATCGGCCCCAGCATTTT
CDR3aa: CASSPGGYSNRPQHF

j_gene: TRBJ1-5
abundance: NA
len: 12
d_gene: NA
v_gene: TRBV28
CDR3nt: TGTGCCAGCACCCCAGGGGATCAGCCCCAGCATTTT
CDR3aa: CASTPGDQPQHF

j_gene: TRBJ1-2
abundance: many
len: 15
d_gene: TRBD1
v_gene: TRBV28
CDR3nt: TGTGCCAGCAGTCATCCCCGGACAGGGAACTATGGCTACACCTTC
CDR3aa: CASSHPRTGNYGYTF

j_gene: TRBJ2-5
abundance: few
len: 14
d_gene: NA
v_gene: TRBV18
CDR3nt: TGTGCCAGCTCACCCTGGGCAGGGCAAGAGACCCAGTACTTC
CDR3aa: CASSPWAGQETQYF

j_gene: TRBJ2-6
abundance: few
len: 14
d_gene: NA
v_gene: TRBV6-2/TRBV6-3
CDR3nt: TGTGCCAGCGACCGCAGCTCTGGGGCCAACGTCCTGACTTTC
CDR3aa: CASDRSSGANVLTF

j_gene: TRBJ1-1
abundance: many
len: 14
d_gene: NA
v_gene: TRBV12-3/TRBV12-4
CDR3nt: TGTGCCAGCAGACGCGGACAGATTAACACTGAAGCTTTCTTT
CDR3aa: CASRRGQINTEAFF

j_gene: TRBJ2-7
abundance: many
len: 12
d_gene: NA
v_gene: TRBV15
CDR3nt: TGTGCCACCAGCAGAGACTTCTACGAGCAGTACTTC
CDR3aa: CATSRDFYEQYF

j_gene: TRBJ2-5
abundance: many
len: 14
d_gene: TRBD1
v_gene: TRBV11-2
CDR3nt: TGTGCCAGCAGCCAGACAACAGGGGGGGAGACCCAGTACTTC
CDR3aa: CASSQTTGGETQYF

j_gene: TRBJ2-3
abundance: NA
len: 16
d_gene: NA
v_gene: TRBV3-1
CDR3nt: TGTGCCAGCAGCCAAGAGGGCCGAACTAGCACAGATACGCAGTATTTT
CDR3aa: CASSQEGRTSTDTQYF

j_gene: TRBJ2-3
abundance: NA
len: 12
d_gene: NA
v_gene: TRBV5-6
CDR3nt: TGTGCCAGCAGCTTTACCTCAGATACGCAGTATTTT
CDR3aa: CASSFTSDTQYF

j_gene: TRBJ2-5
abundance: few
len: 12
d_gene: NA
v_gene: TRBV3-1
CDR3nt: TGTGCCAGCAGCCAAGTAGACGGTACCCAGTACTTC
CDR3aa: CASSQVDGTQYF

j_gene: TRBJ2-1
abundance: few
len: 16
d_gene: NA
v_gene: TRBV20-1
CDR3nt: TGCAGTGCTAGTCCCCTGGGGTCCATTAACTACAATGAGCAGTTCTTC
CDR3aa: CSASPLGSINYNEQFF

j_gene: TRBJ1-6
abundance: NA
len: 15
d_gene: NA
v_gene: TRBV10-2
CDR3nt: TGCGCCAGCAGGACGATCCAGGGTTATAATTCACCCCTCCACTTT
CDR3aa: CASRTIQGYNSPLHF

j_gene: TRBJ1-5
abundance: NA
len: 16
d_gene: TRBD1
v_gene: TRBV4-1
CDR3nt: TGCGCCAGCAGCCCCACCGGGGGACAGAGCAATCAGCCCCAGCATTTT
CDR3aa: CASSPTGGQSNQPQHF

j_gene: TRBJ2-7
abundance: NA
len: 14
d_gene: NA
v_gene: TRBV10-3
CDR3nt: TGTGCCATCAGTGAGCAGGCGGAAACCTACGAGCAGTACTTC
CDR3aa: CAISEQAETYEQYF

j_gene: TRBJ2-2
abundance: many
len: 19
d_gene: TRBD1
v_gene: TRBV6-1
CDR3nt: TGTGCCAGCAGTCCATACCGTTTTGGCCAGGGGGCTAGGACCGGGGAGCTGTTTTTT
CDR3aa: CASSPYRFGQGARTGELFF

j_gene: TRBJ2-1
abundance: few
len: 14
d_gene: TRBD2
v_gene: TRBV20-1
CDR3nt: TGCAGTGCTATCCCGGGACTAGTTTACAATGAGCAGTTCTTC
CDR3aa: CSAIPGLVYNEQFF

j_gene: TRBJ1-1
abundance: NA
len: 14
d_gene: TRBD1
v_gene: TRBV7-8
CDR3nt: TGTGCCAGCAGCTTATCACAGGGGGCCGCTGAAGCTTTCTTT
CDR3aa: CASSLSQGAAEAFF